The 19 T cell receptor beta chains listed next were all sequenced from one sample in a study of beta chain features in type 1 diabetes. As every portion of the isolated RNA was reverse transcribed, the sequencing read expressed TCRB transcripts. This table comes from immunoSEQ multiplex PCR, and its TCRdb copy is limited to in-frame clones, with some not included. The table lists hundreds of thousands of clones, roughly 12% of them singletons. Sequencing was carried out using naive CD4+ T cells from blood. These receptors all stem from a man aged 18 to 30 in good health.

This clone came up a few times. A junction end diverges from the germline sequence, so it may reflect a read error. The rearrangement joins TRBV28 to TRBJ2-7; D possibly corresponds to TRBD1 (6 bases). Germline CDR1 reads MDHEN; CDR2 reads SYDVKM. The CDR3 has 12 amino acids. DNA for the CDR3: TGTGCCAGCAGTCTCGGATTACGGGACAAGGGCTTC. Residues: CASSLGLRDKGF.

The chain combines TRBV30 with TRBJ1-2; no definite D call. The CDR3 has 12 residues. The germline V and J ends were trimmed by 3 bases and 5 bases, with 10 bases remaining between them. Germline CDR1 reads GTSNPN; CDR2 reads SVGIG (reference sequence). The CDR3, as DNA: TGTGCCTGGAGCCGCGTGACATATGGCTACACCTTC. Amino acid sequence: CAWSRVTYGYTF.

The gene calls are TRBV13 and TRBJ1-2; TRBD1 aligns across 11 bases. The CDR3 consists of 16 residues. V gave up 3 bases and J gave up 5 bases; unmatched junction bases: 8. Looked up from germline, CDR1 is PRHDT and CDR2 is FYEKMQ (reference sequence). Here the CDR3 DNA reads TGTGCCAGCAGCTTGGTCCCGGGACAGGGGGGTTATGGCTACACCTTC. Protein product: CASSLVPGQGGYGYTF.

This clone has a handful of counts. The V and J genes are TRBV4-3 and TRBJ2-7; the D gene is possibly TRBD2 (5 bases). V lost 0 bases and J 2 bases, leaving 14 bases between the germline ends. This CDR3 comprises 16 residues. In germline, CDR1 is LGHNA, CDR2 YSLEER. This CDR3 is CASSQDVTKSAYEQYF. As DNA, the CDR3 is TGCGCCAGCAGCCAAGACGTGACTAAATCTGCCTACGAGCAGTACTTC.

A few counts support this clone. The rearrangement uses TRBV19 and TRBJ2-3; D is possibly TRBD2 (6 bases). There are 14 residues in the CDR3. Between the trimmed V and J ends, which lost 6 bases and 3 bases, there was a span of 13 bases. Per germline, CDR1 LNHDA and CDR2 SQIVND (reference sequence). DNA of the CDR3: TGTGCCAGTAGCTTACTCCGGGAGACAGATACGCAGTATTTT. It specifies CASSLLRETDTQYF.

The genes are TRBV7-9 and TRBJ1-2; tentative D call: TRBD1 (5 bases). Germline V gene lookup returns CDR1 SEHNR and CDR2 FQNEAQ (reference sequence). Trimming stripped 5 bases from V and 7 bases from J, with 14 bases between. This CDR3 has 13 residues. Written as DNA, the CDR3 is TGTGCCAGCAGCAAAGGAGCAGGGCTTGGCTACACCTTC. It is translated as CASSKGAGLGYTF.

This clone came up a few times. The chain employs TRBV27 and TRBJ2-7; a possible D gene is TRBD2 (5 bases). CDR1 and CDR2 from the germline V gene are MNHEY and SMNVEV (reference sequence). V shed 3 bases and J shed 2 bases, with 17 bases lying between them. This CDR3 spans 16 amino acids. The CDR3 region is CASSFIPGMETYEQYF. The CDR3, as DNA: TGTGCCAGCAGTTTTATCCCCGGGATGGAAACCTACGAGCAGTACTTC.

This clone was counted between two and nine times. This chain connects TRBV5-1 to TRBJ2-3, with D possibly TRBD2 on 6 matching bases. The CDR3 runs 17 residues. The V end was cut by 0 bases, the J end by 1 base, with 15 bases between. Germline V gene sequence: CDR1 SGHRS, CDR2 YFSETQ. The CDR3 DNA follows: TGCGCCAGCAGCTTGGTTCGCGGGGCATCGGGCACAGATACGCAGTATTTT. Protein: CASSLVRGASGTDTQYF.

This clone came up a few times. The rearrangement joins TRBV5-1 to TRBJ1-4; 12 bases are shared with TRBD1. The germline CDR1 and CDR2 sequences are SGHRS and YFSETQ. The CDR3 has 15 amino acids. V lost 4 bases and J lost 6; bases outside the gene matches: 4. CDR3 residues: CASSRDRGRDEKLFF. The CDR3, as DNA: TGCGCCAGCAGCCGGGACAGGGGGCGGGATGAAAAACTGTTTTTT.

The sample holds a few counts of this clone. This chain connects TRBV9 to TRBJ2-3, with 10 bases identical to TRBD1. V shed 0 bases and J 5 bases; nucleotides not matched to a gene: 9. The germline V gene has CDR1 SGDLS and CDR2 YYNGEE. This CDR3 is built from 17 residues. The CDR3 bases are TGTGCCAGCAGCGTAGGGACAGGGGGAGTTTGGATAGATACGCAGTATTTT. Amino acids: CASSVGTGGVWIDTQYF.

This clone came up once. This sequence joins TRBV30 and TRBJ1-2, with a weak D call TRBD1 (5 bases). Per germline, CDR1 GTSNPN and CDR2 SVGIG (reference sequence). The CDR3 sequence is 12 residues long. The germline V and J ends were trimmed by 4 bases and 6 bases, with 12 bases remaining between them. The CDR3 DNA follows: TGTGCCTGGATGGGCAGGGTCGATGGCTACACCTTC. Translating it yields CAWMGRVDGYTF.

This clone has just a few counts. The rearrangement joins TRBV29-1 to TRBJ2-7; 8 nucleotides align to TRBD2. The CDR3 loop spans 14 amino acids. The V segment lost 5 bases and the J segment 0 bases; nucleotides outside the gene matches: 6. Germline CDR1 and CDR2: SQVTM and ANQGSEA. This CDR3 is CSVQTSGSSYEQYF. The CDR3 nucleotides read TGCAGCGTTCAAACTAGCGGAAGCTCCTACGAGCAGTACTTC.

Remarks on this clone: A read error may produce the germline difference seen at one junction end. The rearrangement links TRBV28 to TRBJ2-7; 13 bases map to TRBD2. The CDR3 is made up of 15 amino acids. Germline assignment: CDR1 MDHEN and CDR2 SYDVKM. CDR3 loop: CASSLGLAGAYEQCF. DNA of the CDR3: TGTGCCAGCAGCCTCGGACTAGCGGGGGCCTACGAGCAGTGCTTC.

In its sample, this clone was seen a few times. The chain is built from TRBV2 and TRBJ2-3; tentatively, D is TRBD1 (6 bases). CDR1 and CDR2 from the germline V gene are SNHLY and FYNNEI. This CDR3 contains 14 residues. The V end was cut by 2 bases, the J end by 1 base, with 7 bases between. The CDR3 spells CASSEWTGTDTQYF. CDR3 DNA sequence: TGTGCCAGCAGTGAATGGACAGGCACAGATACGCAGTATTTT.

J is TRBJ1-1 and V is TRBV7-9; D remains ambiguous. This CDR3 region has 15 residues. CDR1 SEHNR and CDR2 FQNEAQ come from the germline V gene (reference sequence). Trimming shortened V by 1 base and J by 1 base, and 10 bases separated the two germline ends. CDR3 protein: CASSLGVGENTEAFF. In DNA, the CDR3 is TGTGCCAGCAGCTTAGGGGTCGGAGAGAACACTGAAGCTTTCTTT.

The chain recombines TRBV2 with TRBJ2-3, with D maybe TRBD1 (6 bases). The CDR3 runs 14 residues. V dropped 8 bases and J dropped 4 bases, with 16 bases sitting between them. The germline gives CDR1 SNHLY, CDR2 FYNNEI. This chain's CDR3 is CASGQGQLADTQYF. The DNA of the CDR3 is TGTGCCAGCGGACAAGGACAGCTCGCAGATACGCAGTATTTT.

The table lists this clone with many counts. This rearrangement joins TRBV28 to TRBJ1-2; D unclear. Germline values: CDR1 MDHEN, CDR2 SYDVKM. V was cut by 2 bases and J by 6 bases, with 10 bases left in between. The CDR3 runs to 13 residues. The CDR3 bases are TGTGCCAGCAGTTTAGTGCACGGGGATGGCTACACCTTC. Translated, it gives CASSLVHGDGYTF.

This clone showed up just a few times. This chain joins TRBV27 and TRBJ2-3; D unresolved. V lost 2 bases and J lost 4, with 10 bases in between. Germline lookup yields CDR1 MNHEY and CDR2 SMNVEV (reference sequence). The CDR3 consists of 14 residues. The CDR3 reads CASSLGQTADTQYF. CDR3 bases: TGTGCCAGCAGTTTAGGCCAGACTGCAGATACGCAGTATTTT.

This clone was counted only a few times. The V and J genes are TRBV11-2 and TRBJ2-3; possible D gene TRBD2, 6 bases. CDR3 length: 15 amino acids. CDR1 SGHAT and CDR2 FQNNGV come from the germline V gene. V was cut by 0 bases and J by 1 base, with 8 bases left in between. CDR3 loop: CASSLDPSGTDTQYF. The CDR3 DNA sequence: TGTGCCAGCAGCTTAGATCCTAGCGGCACAGATACGCAGTATTTT.